Listed below are T cell receptor beta chains from one sample, sequenced in a study of blood T cells in healthy people across ages. TCRdb ran MiXCR on the 5' RACE reads and lists one entry per CDR3 protein. The sample yields more than 1,400,000 distinct CDR3 sequences, around 42% seen once. The sequenced material came from blood. These receptors were collected from a woman between 18 and 29 years old in good health. CDR3s include the opening cysteine and the closing phenylalanine or tryptophan. D genes are given only for firm matches. Not all rows give a size; the values are once, few, many and, for expanded clones, a class.

J	V	D	size	CDR3	DNA
TRBJ2-1	TRBV5-5	.	.	CASSPETGTGYNEQFF	TGTGCCAGCAGCCCAGAAACCGGGACCGGCTACAATGAGCAGTTCTTC
TRBJ2-7	TRBV4-1	TRBD1	many	CASSRTGGTYEQYF	TGCGCCAGCAGCCGGACAGGCGGTACCTACGAGCAGTACTTC
TRBJ2-2	TRBV20-1	TRBD1	.	CSARTGGWTGELFF	TGCAGTGCTCGGACAGGGGGCTGGACCGGGGAGCTGTTTTTT
TRBJ1-4	TRBV28	TRBD1	.	CASRVDRGVATNKKLFF	TGTGCCAGCAGGGTGGACAGGGGAGTAGCAACTAATAAAAAACTGTTTTTT
TRBJ2-1	TRBV20-1	TRBD2	many	CSARKLAGGASSYNEQFF	TGCAGTGCTAGAAAGCTAGCGGGAGGGGCAAGCTCCTACAATGAGCAGTTCTTC
TRBJ2-3	TRBV5-1	TRBD1	.	CVSSFNRGGTDTQYF	TGCGTCAGCAGCTTTAACAGGGGGGGCACAGATACGCAGTATTTT
TRBJ2-5	TRBV7-2	TRBD1	few	CASSLRPGQGQETQYF	TGTGCCAGCAGCTTGCGGCCGGGACAGGGCCAAGAGACCCAGTACTTC
TRBJ1-2	TRBV27	TRBD1	.	CASTPGGTGDTNYGYTF	TGTGCCAGCACCCCCGGGGGGACAGGAGATACTAACTATGGCTACACCTTC
TRBJ2-3	TRBV30	.	.	CAWSVGLSGADTQYF	TGTGCCTGGAGTGTAGGCCTGAGTGGCGCAGATACGCAGTATTTT
TRBJ1-1	TRBV10-3	.	few	CASSQSQGRDTEAFF	TGTGCCTCATCACAGAGCCAGGGTCGGGACACTGAAGCTTTCTTT
TRBJ2-1	TRBV11-3	.	.	CAIRWNTYNEQFF	TGTGCCATCCGATGGAATACCTACAATGAGCAGTTCTTC
TRBJ2-7	TRBV4-1	TRBD2	few	CASSPQTGLAVDEQYF	TGCGCCAGCAGCCCCCAAACGGGACTAGCAGTGGACGAGCAGTACTTC
TRBJ2-2	TRBV15	.	.	CATRVSGTGELFF	TGTGCCACCAGGGTGTCCGGCACCGGGGAGCTGTTTTTT
TRBJ1-6	TRBV20-1	.	.	CSASLPTTAGNSPLHF	TGCAGTGCTAGCCTCCCGACCACCGCGGGTAATTCACCCCTCCACTTT
TRBJ1-2	TRBV20-1	.	many	CSASSGSAGYTF	TGCAGTGCTAGTTCCGGGTCCGCTGGCTACACCTTC
TRBJ2-3	TRBV9	.	many	CASSVTRDTWGTQYF	TGTGCCAGCAGCGTAACCCGGGACACCTGGGGTACGCAGTATTTT
TRBJ2-1	TRBV28	TRBD2	.	CASSSPSGRAYNEQFF	TGTGCCAGCAGTTCCCCTAGCGGGAGGGCCTACAATGAGCAGTTCTTC
TRBJ2-3	TRBV4-1	TRBD1	few	CASSRTTPDRGRPTSTDTQYF	TGCGCCAGCAGCCGAACTACGCCGGACAGGGGGAGACCAACTAGCACAGATACGCAGTATTTT
TRBJ1-1	TRBV6-5	TRBD1	.	CASNQGVAAFF	TGTGCCAGCAACCAGGGGGTTGCAGCTTTCTTT
TRBJ1-2	TRBV20-1	TRBD1	few	CSARDPTGGRGYTF	TGCAGTGCTAGAGATCCTACAGGGGGCCGGGGCTACACCTTC
TRBJ2-1	TRBV7-2	TRBD2	.	CASSFRSSGPNEQFF	TGTGCCAGCAGCTTCCGATCTAGCGGCCCGAATGAGCAGTTCTTC
TRBJ2-1	TRBV27	.	.	CASSLLRGGGRIEQFF	TGTGCCAGCAGTTTATTGCGGGGTGGAGGTAGGATTGAGCAGTTCTTC